This TCR beta chain came from a study of Ad26.COV2.S vaccination and SARS-CoV-2 variants. This sample's treatment: about 20 received Ad26.COV2.S at low or high dose, single or two shots; several received placebo; per-sample allocation not given. Day 63 following the first vaccine or placebo injection was when the samples were taken. Regarding this clone: Its antigen is not known.

Using immunoSEQ multiplex PCR, the repertoire was profiled, and TCRdb retains in-frame clones only, with some absent. The repertoire holds 250,000 to 300,000 clones, with approximately 89% as singletons. Study-level results: Individuals receiving vaccine had higher spike-specific TCR breadth than placebo recipients did.

This receptor was obtained from a person between 18 and 60 years old who received the Ad26.COV2.S COVID-19 vaccine or a placebo. This material consisted of peripheral blood, taken in a trial of Ad26.COV2.S vaccine versus placebo.

The CDR3 sequence is CASSFGSYGYTF. CDR3 coding DNA: TGTGCCAGCAGTTTTGGCAGCTATGGCTACACCTTC. The chain recombines TRBV12-3 or TRBV12-4 with TRBJ1-2; D unresolved. The CDR3 covers 12 residues. V was clipped by 3 bases and J by 4 bases, with 6 bases between them.